The sample holds many counts of the clone carrying this T cell receptor beta chain. Its target is not known. This entry is derived from a study of T cells in Graves' hyperthyroidism and ophthalmopathy. Study-level findings and limits: Most expanded thyroid clonotypes above 0.001 also appeared in blood.

There were TCR beta CDR3 regions amplified from RNA transcripts. HTBI primers were used for first-round RT-PCR of the TCR CDR3. MiXCR, run by TCRdb on the multiplex PCR reads, gives a single entry per CDR3 protein. In the table there are 300,000 to 400,000 distinct CDR3 sequences, over 20% of which are singletons. The CDR3 has 14 residues. V lost 1 base and J lost 5; bases outside the gene matches: 7. Germline CDR1 is DFQATT and CDR2 is SNEGSKA (reference sequence). Sequencing input: blood. V gene TRBV20-1 combines with J gene TRBJ2-5, with 7 positions matching TRBD1. This clonotype originated in a woman in her fifties or sixties with Graves' hyperthyroidism. CDR3 nucleotide sequence: TGCAGTGCTAGAGGACAGGGTGGAATGGAGACCCAGTACTTC. Protein product: CSARGQGGMETQYF.